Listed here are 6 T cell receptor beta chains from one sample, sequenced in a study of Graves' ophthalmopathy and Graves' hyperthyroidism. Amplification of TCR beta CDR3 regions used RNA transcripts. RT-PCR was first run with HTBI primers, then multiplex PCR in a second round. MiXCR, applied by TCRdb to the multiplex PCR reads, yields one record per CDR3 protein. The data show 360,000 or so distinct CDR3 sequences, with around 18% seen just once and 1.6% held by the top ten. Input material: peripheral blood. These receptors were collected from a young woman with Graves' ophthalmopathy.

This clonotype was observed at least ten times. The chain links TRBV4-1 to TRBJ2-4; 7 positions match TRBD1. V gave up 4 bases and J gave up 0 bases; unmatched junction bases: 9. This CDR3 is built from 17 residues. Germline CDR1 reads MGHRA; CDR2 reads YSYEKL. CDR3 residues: CASSPSRDSRAKNIQYF. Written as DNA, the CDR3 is TGCGCCAGCAGCCCGTCCCGGGACAGCCGAGCCAAAAACATTCAGTACTTC.

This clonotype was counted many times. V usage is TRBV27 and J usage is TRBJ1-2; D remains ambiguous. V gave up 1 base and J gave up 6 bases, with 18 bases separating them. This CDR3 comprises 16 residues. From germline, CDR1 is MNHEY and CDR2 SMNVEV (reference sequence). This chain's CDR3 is CASSLYPLGLFNGYTF. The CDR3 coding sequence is TGTGCCAGCAGTTTATACCCGCTAGGTCTTTTCAATGGCTACACCTTC.

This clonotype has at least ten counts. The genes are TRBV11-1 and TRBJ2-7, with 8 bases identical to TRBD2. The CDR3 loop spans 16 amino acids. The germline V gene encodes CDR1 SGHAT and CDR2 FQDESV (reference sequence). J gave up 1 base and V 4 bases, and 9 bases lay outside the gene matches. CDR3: CASSSGPSSGSYEQYF. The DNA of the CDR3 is TGTGCCAGCAGCTCCGGCCCGTCTAGCGGGTCCTACGAGCAGTACTTC.

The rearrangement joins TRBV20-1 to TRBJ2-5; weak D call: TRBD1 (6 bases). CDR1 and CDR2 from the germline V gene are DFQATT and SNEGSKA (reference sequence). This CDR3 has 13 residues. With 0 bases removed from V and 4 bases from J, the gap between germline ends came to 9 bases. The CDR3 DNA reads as TGCAGTGCTAGAGAGACAGGTTCAGAGACCCAGTACTTC. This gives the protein CSARETGSETQYF.

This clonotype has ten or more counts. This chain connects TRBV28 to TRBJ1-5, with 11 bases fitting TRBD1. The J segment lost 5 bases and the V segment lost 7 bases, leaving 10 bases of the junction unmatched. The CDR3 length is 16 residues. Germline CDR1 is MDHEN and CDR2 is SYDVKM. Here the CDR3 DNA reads TGTGCCAGCACCCAGGGGGGACAGGGGGTCCATCAGCCCCAGCATTTT. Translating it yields CASTQGGQGVHQPQHF.

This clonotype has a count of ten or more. The CDR3 is CASSYPGLAGGSNEQYF. The CDR3, as DNA: TGTGCCAGCAGTTACCCAGGACTAGCGGGAGGTTCCAACGAGCAGTACTTC. The chain recombines TRBV6-2 or TRBV6-3 with TRBJ2-7, with 14 nucleotides matching TRBD2. The CDR3 loop spans 17 amino acids. V gave up 2 bases and J gave up 5 bases; unmatched junction bases: 8. Germline loops: CDR1 MNHEY, CDR2 SVGEGT.